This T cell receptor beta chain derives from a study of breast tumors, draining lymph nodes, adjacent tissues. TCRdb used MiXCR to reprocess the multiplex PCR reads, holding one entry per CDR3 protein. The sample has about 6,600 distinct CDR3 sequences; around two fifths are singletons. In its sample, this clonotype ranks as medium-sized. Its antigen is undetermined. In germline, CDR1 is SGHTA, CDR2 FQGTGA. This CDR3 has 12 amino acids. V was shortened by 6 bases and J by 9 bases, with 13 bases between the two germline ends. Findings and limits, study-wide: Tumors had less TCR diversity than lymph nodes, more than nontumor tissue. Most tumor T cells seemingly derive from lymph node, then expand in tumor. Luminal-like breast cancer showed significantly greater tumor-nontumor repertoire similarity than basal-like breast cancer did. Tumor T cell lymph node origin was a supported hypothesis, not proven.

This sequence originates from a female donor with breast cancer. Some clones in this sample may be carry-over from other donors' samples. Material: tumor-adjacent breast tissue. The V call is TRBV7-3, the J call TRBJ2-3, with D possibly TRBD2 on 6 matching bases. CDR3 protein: CASSRGGGTQYF. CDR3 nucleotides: TGTGCCAGCAGTCGAGGAGGAGGGACGCAGTATTTT.